A single sample gave rise to the 23 T cell receptor beta chains below, sequenced in a study of blood T cell repertoires in COVID-19. TCRdb's copy holds only in-frame clones and misses some; the assay was immunoSEQ multiplex PCR. This sample has about 130,000 clones, with around 83% found just once. Sequenced sample: peripheral blood. These receptors were taken from a woman over 75 with COVID-19, enrolled during active disease.

This clone was counted only a few times. This chain uses TRBV19 with TRBJ2-3, with D perhaps matching TRBD2 (6 bases). V gave up 1 base and J gave up 0 bases, with 11 bases separating them. This CDR3 is built from 16 residues. Germline V gene sequence: CDR1 LNHDA, CDR2 SQIVND (reference sequence). CDR3 nucleotides: TGTGCCAGTAGTATAGCGCCTAGCGCTAGCACAGATACGCAGTATTTT. Protein product: CASSIAPSASTDTQYF.

The J gene is TRBJ2-3, the V gene TRBV7-8; TRBD2 aligns across 8 bases. With 0 bases clipped from V and 3 bases from J, the junction kept 11 bases outside the gene matches. The CDR3 totals 18 residues. Germline assignment: CDR1 SGHVS and CDR2 FQNEAQ. The CDR3 sequence: CASSLAVREGWRTDTQYF. The CDR3 nucleotides are TGTGCCAGCAGCTTAGCGGTTCGGGAGGGCTGGAGGACAGATACGCAGTATTTT.

This clone was observed a single time. This chain joins TRBV2 and TRBJ2-3; the match to TRBD1 covers 7 bases. Looked up from germline, CDR1 is SNHLY and CDR2 is FYNNEI. This CDR3 is 16 amino acids long. J lost 0 bases, V lost 6 bases, and 9 bases had no gene match. CDR3 amino acids: CASRGDSRTSTDTQYF. The CDR3 DNA is TGTGCCAGCAGGGGGGACAGCCGGACCAGCACAGATACGCAGTATTTT. Filled out from reference TRBV2 and TRBJ2-3, the complete variable domain reads EPEVTQTPSHQVTQMGQEVILRCVPISNHLYFYWYRQILGQKVEFLVSFYNNEISEKSEIFDDQFSVERPDGSNFTLKIRSTKLEDSAMYFCASRGDSRTSTDTQYFGPGTRLTVL.

This chain uses TRBV28 with TRBJ2-7; D gene ambiguous. Germline CDR1 and CDR2: MDHEN and SYDVKM. The V gene lost 1 base and the J gene lost 5 bases, with 6 bases spanning the gap. CDR3 size: 12 residues. The CDR3 DNA sequence: TGTGCCAGCAGTTTATTTCGGGACGAGCAGTACTTC. Translation: CASSLFRDEQYF.

The gene calls are TRBV3-1 (or the pseudogene TRBV3-2) and TRBJ2-5; D not certain. This CDR3 has 13 amino acids. Germline CDR1 reads LGHDT; CDR2 reads YNNKEL (reference sequence). V lost 6 bases to trimming and J lost 1 base, with 9 bases between them. The CDR3 nucleotides read TGTGCCAGCAGTATGAGTCTCCAAGAGACCCAGTACTTC. This codes for CASSMSLQETQYF.

The chain recombines TRBV5-4 with TRBJ2-1; D may be TRBD1 (5 bases). Germline-derived CDR1 and CDR2 are SGHNT and YYREEE (reference sequence). The CDR3 consists of 14 residues. V lost 4 bases to trimming and J lost 3 bases, with 11 bases between them. CDR3 in amino acids: CASSPSTDYNEQFF. In nucleotides, the CDR3 is TGTGCCAGCAGCCCCTCGACAGACTACAATGAGCAGTTCTTC.

V usage is TRBV4-2 and J usage is TRBJ1-2; perhaps TRBD1 as D (6 bases). This CDR3 has 15 amino acids. V gave up 0 bases and J gave up 6 bases, with 14 bases separating them. Germline V gives CDR1 LGHNA, CDR2 YNFKEQ. In nucleotides, the CDR3 is TGTGCCAGCAGCCAAGATGGCAGGGGCTCCAATGGCTACACCTTC. Translating gives CASSQDGRGSNGYTF.

J is TRBJ2-7 and V is TRBV4-2; a weak D match, TRBD2 (7 bases). The CDR3 spans 16 residues. Germline CDR1 is LGHNA and CDR2 is YNFKEQ. Deletions cut 4 bases from V and 1 base from J, with 17 bases between. CDR3 DNA: TGTGCCAGCAGCCCCTCCCGGGGGGCCTCTTCCTACGAGCAGTACTTC. Translation gives CASSPSRGASSYEQYF.

The chain has TRBV6-5 and TRBJ1-1; no firm D call. V was trimmed by 0 bases and J by 2 bases, leaving 7 bases between them. This CDR3 comprises 14 residues. The germline V gene encodes CDR1 MNHEY and CDR2 SVGAGI. CDR3 region: CASSYSSRNTEAFF. The CDR3 DNA reads as TGTGCCAGCAGTTACTCGAGTAGAAACACTGAAGCTTTCTTT.

The chain carries TRBV5-1 and TRBJ2-7; tentative D call: TRBD1 (5 bases). V was trimmed by 0 bases and J by 5 bases, leaving 9 bases between them. Germline V gene sequence: CDR1 SGHRS, CDR2 YFSETQ. This CDR3 comprises 13 residues. The DNA for the CDR3 is TGCGCCAGCAGCTTGGAAGGGGTCAACGAGCAGTACTTC. It yields the protein CASSLEGVNEQYF.

The chain uses TRBV27 and TRBJ1-2; 9 nucleotides line up with TRBD1. V trimming: 7 bases; J trimming: 7 bases; junction bases outside the gene matches: 10. Germline CDR1 is MNHEY and CDR2 is SMNVEV (reference sequence). CDR3 size: 14 residues. This CDR3 is CASNYTGTGSGYTF. The CDR3 DNA is TGTGCCAGCAATTACACCGGGACAGGGAGTGGCTACACCTTC.

CDR3 region: CATSALGAPSGQYF. In DNA, the CDR3 is TGTGCCACCTCCGCACTTGGGGCCCCCTCGGGGCAGTACTTC. The rearrangement joins TRBV24-1 to TRBJ2-7; a possible D gene is TRBD1 (5 bases). Germline CDR1 and CDR2: KGHDR and SFDVKD. The CDR3 length is 14 residues. V gave up 9 bases and J gave up 9 bases, with 23 bases separating them.

This clone was recorded only once. The J gene is TRBJ2-7, the V gene TRBV4-3, with a possible D match to TRBD2 (6 bases). The germline V gene has CDR1 LGHNA and CDR2 YSLEER. CDR3 size: 15 residues. V gave up 1 base and J gave up 5 bases, with 15 bases separating them. For the CDR3, the DNA is TGCGCCAGCAGCCAAGTGGGGGGTGACGGGAACGAGCAGTACTTC. Protein: CASSQVGGDGNEQYF.

This chain connects TRBV9 to TRBJ2-7; TRBD1 matches 7 bases. The CDR3 length is 14 residues. The J segment lost 3 bases and the V segment lost 0 bases, leaving 3 bases of the junction unmatched. CDR1 and CDR2 (germline): SGDLS, YYNGEE. CDR3 in amino acids: CASSVAGTDYEQYF. The DNA of the CDR3 is TGTGCCAGCAGCGTAGCTGGGACAGACTACGAGCAGTACTTC. Full variable domain (missing parts from reference TRBV9 and TRBJ2-7): DSGVTQTPKHLITATGQRVTLRCSPRSGDLSVYWYQQSLDQGLQFLIQYYNGEERAKGNILERFSAQQFPDLHSELNLSSLELGDSALYFCASSVAGTDYEQYFGPGTRLTVT.

This clone has a single count. This chain links TRBV5-5 with TRBJ1-1; D remains ambiguous. Germline V gene data show CDR1 as SGHKS and CDR2 as YYEKEE (reference sequence). There are 13 residues in the CDR3. V was shortened by 0 bases and J by 9 bases, with 12 bases between the two germline ends. The DNA of the CDR3 is TGTGCCAGCAGCTTGGTACAGACCGAAAAAGCTTTCTTT. Translating gives CASSLVQTEKAFF.

The chain combines TRBV9 with TRBJ2-1, with TRBD2 identical over 15 bases. The CDR3 covers 16 residues. In germline, CDR1 is SGDLS, CDR2 YYNGEE. After removal of 2 bases from V and 7 bases from J, the junction contained 4 bases not matched to a gene. The CDR3 is CASSVSGLAGGNEQFF. The CDR3 region has the DNA TGTGCCAGCAGCGTTTCGGGACTAGCGGGAGGTAATGAGCAGTTCTTC.

This chain links TRBV10-3 with TRBJ1-2; no clear D gene. There are 14 residues in the CDR3. With 4 bases removed from V and 2 bases from J, the gap between germline ends came to 11 bases. The germline CDR1 and CDR2 sequences are ENHRY and SYGVKD. CDR3 in DNA: TGTGCCATCAGTGCGGGAGGGTCCAACTATGGCTACACCTTC. Translated, it gives CAISAGGSNYGYTF.

CDR3 nucleotides: TGTGCCAGCTCACCACTGTCTGGGAGCTACGAGCAGTACTTC. It is translated as CASSPLSGSYEQYF. The chain links TRBV18 to TRBJ2-7; D possibly corresponds to TRBD2 (5 bases). The CDR3 contains 14 residues. V was pared by 1 base and J by 3 bases, with 10 bases between. The germline gives CDR1 KGHSH, CDR2 LQKENI.

This clone was recorded once. CDR3 protein: CASSLGPIQEQETQYF. CDR3 nucleotide sequence: TGTGCCAGCAGCTTGGGTCCGATACAGGAACAAGAGACCCAGTACTTC. The V call is TRBV5-4, the J call TRBJ2-5, with D tentatively TRBD1 (5 bases). The CDR3 is 16 amino acids. Germline assignment: CDR1 SGHNT and CDR2 YYREEE (reference sequence). With 0 bases removed from V and 2 bases from J, the gap between germline ends came to 14 bases.

This clone was counted a few times. CDR3 DNA: TGTGCCAGCAGCTTCGCTGGACAGGGAGACGAGCAGTACTTC. It codes for CASSFAGQGDEQYF. The V call is TRBV7-9, the J call TRBJ2-7; 8 bases are a match to TRBD1. The V and J ends lost 3 bases and 5 bases, in that order; junction bases with no gene match: 6. This CDR3 spans 14 amino acids. The germline V gene encodes CDR1 SEHNR and CDR2 FQNEAQ (reference sequence). Looking up the rest from reference TRBV7-9 and TRBJ2-7 gives the full variable domain: DTGVSQNPRHKITKRGQNVTFRCDPISEHNRLYWYRQTLGQGPEFLTYFQNEAQLEKSRLLSDRFSAERPKGSFSTLEIQRTEQGDSAMYLCASSFAGQGDEQYFGPGTRLTVT.

This clone was observed a single time. The V call is TRBV27, the J call TRBJ2-3; the match to TRBD2 covers 10 bases. This CDR3 has 15 amino acids. Germline values: CDR1 MNHEY, CDR2 SMNVEV (reference sequence). With 2 bases clipped from V and 6 bases from J, the junction kept 5 bases outside the gene matches. CDR3 sequence (DNA): TGTGCCAGCAGTTTAAGCGGGAGGGCTAGGGATACGCAGTATTTT. It yields the protein CASSLSGRARDTQYF.

This clone was recorded only once. The J gene is TRBJ1-4, the V gene TRBV7-9; D not resolved. Germline lookup yields CDR1 SEHNR and CDR2 FQNEAQ (reference sequence). V dropped 3 bases and J dropped 4 bases, with 6 bases sitting between them. This CDR3 region has 13 residues. The CDR3 DNA follows: TGTGCCAGCAGCTTCACTGGTAATGAAAAACTGTTTTTT. It encodes CASSFTGNEKLFF.

The V and J genes are TRBV2 and TRBJ2-7; 10 bases fit TRBD2. Trimming cost V 5 bases and J 4 bases; bases outside gene matches: 5. The CDR3 sequence is 14 residues long. Germline lookup yields CDR1 SNHLY and CDR2 FYNNEI. This CDR3 reads CASSQQREGYEQYF. The DNA of the CDR3 is TGTGCCAGCAGTCAGCAGCGGGAGGGGTACGAGCAGTACTTC.